The entry below describes one T cell receptor (beta chain). The data are from a study of blood T cell repertoires in COVID-19. As processed by the authors: Reference gene primers were amplified, and this amplification served to estimate nucleated cell counts. Generated by immunoSEQ multiplex PCR, the TCRdb table keeps only in-frame clones and is missing some. From that table come the V and J calls and clone size; the DNA was used to work out D and trimming. The sample contains 98,000 or so clones, 91% of which appear only once. Germline CDR1 reads LNHDA; CDR2 reads SQIVND (reference sequence). V was clipped by 3 bases and J by 7 bases; unmatched bases: 5. The CDR3 extends over 15 amino acids.

The chain couples TRBV19 to TRBJ2-1; 11 nucleotides match TRBD2. The sample comprised peripheral blood. The sequence was collected from a human donor in a cohort sampled during active COVID-19. CDR3 amino acids: CASSIIAGGQNEQFF. In DNA, the CDR3 is TGTGCCAGTAGTATTATAGCGGGGGGGCAAAATGAGCAGTTCTTC.